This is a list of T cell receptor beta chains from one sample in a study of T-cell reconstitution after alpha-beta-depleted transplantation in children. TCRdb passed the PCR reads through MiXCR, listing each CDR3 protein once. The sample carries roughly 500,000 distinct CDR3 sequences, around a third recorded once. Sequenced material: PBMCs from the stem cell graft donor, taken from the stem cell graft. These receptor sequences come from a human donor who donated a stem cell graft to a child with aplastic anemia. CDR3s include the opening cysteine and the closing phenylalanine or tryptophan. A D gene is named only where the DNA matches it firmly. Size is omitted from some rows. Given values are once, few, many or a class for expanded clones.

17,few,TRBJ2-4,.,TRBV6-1,CASEGTHVLLAKNIQYF,TGTGCCAGCGAGGGGACCCACGTACTCTTAGCCAAAAACATTCAGTACTTC
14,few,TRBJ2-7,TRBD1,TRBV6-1,CASSIKQGDHEQYF,TGTGCCAGCAGTATTAAACAGGGGGACCACGAGCAGTACTTC
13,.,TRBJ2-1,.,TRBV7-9,CASSSTAGNEQFF,TGTGCCAGCAGCTCTACTGCGGGCAATGAGCAGTTCTTC
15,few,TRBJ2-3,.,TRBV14,CASSPTTSWADTQYF,TGTGCCAGCAGCCCAACGACCTCCTGGGCAGATACGCAGTATTTT
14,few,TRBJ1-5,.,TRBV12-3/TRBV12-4,CASTQGSENQPQHF,TGTGCCAGCACCCAGGGGTCCGAAAATCAGCCCCAGCATTTT
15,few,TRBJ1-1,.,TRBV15,CATSRDTKIGTEAFF,TGTGCCACCAGCAGAGACACAAAGATCGGAACTGAAGCTTTCTTT
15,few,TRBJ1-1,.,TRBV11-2,CASSLEPSGFTEAFF,TGTGCCAGCAGCTTAGAGCCTTCAGGGTTCACTGAAGCTTTCTTT
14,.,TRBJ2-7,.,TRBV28,CANTKKRGAREQYF,TGTGCGAACACTAAAAAAAGGGGGGCTAGGGAGCAGTACTTC
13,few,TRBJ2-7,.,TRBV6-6,CASTIQGFNEQYF,TGTGCCAGCACCATTCAGGGGTTCAACGAGCAGTACTTC
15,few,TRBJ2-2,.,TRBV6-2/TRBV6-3,CASRASELLTGELFF,TGTGCCAGCAGAGCTAGCGAGCTTTTGACCGGGGAGCTGTTTTTT
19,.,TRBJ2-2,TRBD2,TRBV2,CASSPYSGTSRSNTGELFF,TGTGCCAGCAGTCCGTACAGTGGGACTAGCAGATCGAACACCGGGGAGCTGTTTTTT
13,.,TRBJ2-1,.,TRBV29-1,CSLRDGRDNEQFF,TGCAGCCTCCGGGACGGTCGGGACAATGAGCAGTTCTTC
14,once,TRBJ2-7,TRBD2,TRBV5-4,CASSLAIREGEQYF,TGTGCCAGCAGCTTGGCGATCCGGGAGGGCGAGCAGTACTTC
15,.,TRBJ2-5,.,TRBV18,CASSPPSSPGETQYF,TGTGCCAGCTCACCACCGTCTAGTCCCGGGGAGACCCAGTACTTC
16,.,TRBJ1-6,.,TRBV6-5,CASSYGQLNYNSPLHF,TGTGCCAGCAGTTACGGACAGCTAAATTATAATTCACCCCTCCACTTT
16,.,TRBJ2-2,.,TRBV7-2,CASSSRSSGDPGELFF,TGTGCCAGCAGCTCCCGGAGTTCGGGGGACCCCGGGGAGCTGTTTTTT
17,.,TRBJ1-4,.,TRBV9,CASSVDVGDSTNEKLFF,TGTGCCAGCAGCGTAGATGTGGGGGATTCAACTAATGAAAAACTGTTTTTT
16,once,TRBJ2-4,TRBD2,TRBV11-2,CASSFHWGGTKNIQYF,TGTGCCAGCAGCTTTCACTGGGGGGGTACCAAAAACATTCAGTACTTC
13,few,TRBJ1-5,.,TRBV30,CAWSPDRGQPQHF,TGTGCCTGGAGTCCCGACCGGGGGCAGCCCCAGCATTTT
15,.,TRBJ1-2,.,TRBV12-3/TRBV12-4,CASSLVDRANYGYTF,TGTGCCAGCAGTTTAGTTGACAGAGCAAACTATGGCTACACCTTC
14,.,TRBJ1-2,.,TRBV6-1,CASRGGPGYLGYTF,TGTGCCAGCAGGGGTGGCCCTGGCTACCTTGGCTACACCTTC
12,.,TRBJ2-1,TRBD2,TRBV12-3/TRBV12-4,CASSAGSGRLFF,TGTGCCAGCAGTGCAGGTAGCGGGAGACTATTCTTC
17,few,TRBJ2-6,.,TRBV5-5,CASSPQTPISGANVLTF,TGTGCCAGCAGCCCGCAGACTCCCATTTCTGGGGCCAACGTCCTGACTTTC
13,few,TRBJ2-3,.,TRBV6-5,CASSYSPRDTQYF,TGTGCCAGCAGTTACTCTCCACGGGATACGCAGTATTTT
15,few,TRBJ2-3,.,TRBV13,CASSSLGSTRDTQYF,TGTGCCAGCAGTTCCCTTGGGTCGACGAGGGATACGCAGTATTTT
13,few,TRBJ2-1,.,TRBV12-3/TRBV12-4,CASSPGHNNEQFF,TGTGCCAGCAGTCCGGGACACAACAATGAGCAGTTCTTC
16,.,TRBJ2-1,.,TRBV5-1,CASMQGNDGSYNEQFF,TGCGCCAGCATGCAGGGGAATGATGGGTCCTACAATGAGCAGTTCTTC